Here is one T cell receptor (beta chain) with its context. Its antigen is unknown. Investigators excluded patients with uncontrolled infection, other autoimmune disease, pregnancy or lactation. Diagnosis rested on symptoms, serum thyroxine and TRAb, thyroid ultrasound, and orbital computed tomography. CDR3 length: 12 amino acids. Germline CDR1 reads MGHDK; CDR2 reads SYGVNS. V dropped 6 bases and J dropped 8; count of bases not matched to a gene: 4. This entry comes from a study of T cells in Graves' hyperthyroidism and ophthalmopathy. Study observations and caveats: In blood, most of the thyroid clonotypes expanded above 0.001 were also present. The model's output predicted ophthalmopathy at a median of about 5.9 months prior to onset.

The investigators amplified TCR beta CDR3 regions from RNA transcripts. Researchers ran a first-round RT-PCR on the TCR CDR3 using the HTBI primer set. TCRdb used MiXCR to reprocess the multiplex PCR reads, holding one entry per CDR3 protein. The table has roughly 800,000 distinct CDR3 sequences, around 38% seen once. The rearrangement uses TRBV25-1 and TRBJ1-2, with 9 bases that match TRBD1. Sequencing was performed on blood. This clonotype was obtained from a man aged 18-30 years with Graves' hyperthyroidism. The CDR3 nucleotides are TGTGCCAGCAGAGAGGACAGGGGAGGCTACACCTTC. Its translation: CASREDRGGYTF.